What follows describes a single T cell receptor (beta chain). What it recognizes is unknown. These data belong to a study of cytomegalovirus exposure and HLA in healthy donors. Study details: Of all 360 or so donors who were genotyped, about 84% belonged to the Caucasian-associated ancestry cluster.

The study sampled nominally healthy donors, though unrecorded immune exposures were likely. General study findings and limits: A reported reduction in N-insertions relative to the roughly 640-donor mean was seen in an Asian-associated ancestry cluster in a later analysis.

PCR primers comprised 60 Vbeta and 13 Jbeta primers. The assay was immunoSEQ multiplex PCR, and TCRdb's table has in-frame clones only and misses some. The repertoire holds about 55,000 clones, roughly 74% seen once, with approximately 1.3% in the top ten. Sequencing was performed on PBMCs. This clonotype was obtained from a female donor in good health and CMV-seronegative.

The CDR3 sequence: CASSPQQGGTDTQYF. CDR3 DNA sequence: TGTGCCAGCTCACCACAGCAGGGAGGAACAGATACGCAGTATTTT. This chain connects TRBV18 to TRBJ2-3; tentative D call: TRBD2 (6 bases). Trimming took off 1 base at V and 3 bases at J, with 11 bases between the two ends. Germline values: CDR1 KGHSH, CDR2 LQKENI. This CDR3 is 15 amino acids long.